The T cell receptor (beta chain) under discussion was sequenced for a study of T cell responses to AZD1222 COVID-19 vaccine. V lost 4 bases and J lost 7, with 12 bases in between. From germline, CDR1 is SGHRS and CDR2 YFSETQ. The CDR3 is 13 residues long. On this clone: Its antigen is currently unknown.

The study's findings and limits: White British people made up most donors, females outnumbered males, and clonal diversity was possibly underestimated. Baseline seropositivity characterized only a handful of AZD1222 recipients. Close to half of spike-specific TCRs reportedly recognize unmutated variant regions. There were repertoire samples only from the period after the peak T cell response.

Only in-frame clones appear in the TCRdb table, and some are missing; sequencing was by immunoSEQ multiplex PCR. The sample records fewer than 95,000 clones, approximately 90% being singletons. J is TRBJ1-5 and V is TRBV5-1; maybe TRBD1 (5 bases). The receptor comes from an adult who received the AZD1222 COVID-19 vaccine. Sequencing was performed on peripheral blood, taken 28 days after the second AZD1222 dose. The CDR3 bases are TGCGCCAGCAGCGGAGGGAGGGGACAGCCCCAGCATTTT. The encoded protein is CASSGGRGQPQHF.